This is a list of T cell receptor beta chains from one sample in a study of blood T cell repertoires in COVID-19. Using immunoSEQ multiplex PCR, the repertoire was profiled, and TCRdb retains in-frame clones only, with some absent. The top ten hold over 4% of the sample, which has about 38,000 clones, roughly 94% seen once. The sequenced sample was peripheral blood. Receptors were obtained from a human donor with active COVID-19. The donor label of this sample is uncertain. Each CDR3 is given with its conserved first and last residue. A D gene is named only where the DNA matches it firmly. Some rows have no size entry. The others give once, few or many, or a class for an expanded clone.

d_gene: .; v_gene: TRBV5-1; abundance: .; j_gene: TRBJ2-4; CDR3nt: TGCGCCAGCAGCTTGGTGGCCGCTCAAAACATTCAGTACTTC; CDR3aa: CASSLVAAQNIQYF
d_gene: TRBD1; v_gene: TRBV10-3; abundance: .; j_gene: TRBJ2-6; CDR3nt: TGTGCCATCAGTGAGTCGCAGGGGGCGTCTGGGGCCAACGTCCTGACTTTC; CDR3aa: CAISESQGASGANVLTF
d_gene: TRBD1; v_gene: TRBV5-1; abundance: .; j_gene: TRBJ1-2; CDR3nt: TGCGCCAGCAGCTTGGGACAGGGAAACTATGGCTACACCTTC; CDR3aa: CASSLGQGNYGYTF
d_gene: .; v_gene: TRBV7-2; abundance: .; j_gene: TRBJ2-5; CDR3nt: TGTGCCAGCAGCCGCCGGGGGAGCTGGGAGACCCAGTACTTC; CDR3aa: CASSRRGSWETQYF
d_gene: .; v_gene: TRBV3-1/TRBV3-2; abundance: .; j_gene: TRBJ2-2; CDR3nt: TGTGCCAGCAGCCGGGACTTGAACACCGGGGAGCTGTTTTTT; CDR3aa: CASSRDLNTGELFF
d_gene: TRBD2; v_gene: TRBV11-3; abundance: .; j_gene: TRBJ2-1; CDR3nt: TGTGCCAGCAGCTTATTAGCGGGAGTAGAAAGCTCCTACAATGAGCAGTTCTTC; CDR3aa: CASSLLAGVESSYNEQFF
d_gene: .; v_gene: TRBV6-6; abundance: .; j_gene: TRBJ1-4; CDR3nt: TGTGCCAGCTTCGGGGGACGTTATGAAAAACTGTTTTTT; CDR3aa: CASFGGRYEKLFF
d_gene: TRBD1; v_gene: TRBV12-5; abundance: .; j_gene: TRBJ1-2; CDR3nt: TGTGCTAGTGGCACAGGGGTTGGCTATGGCTACACCTTC; CDR3aa: CASGTGVGYGYTF
d_gene: .; v_gene: TRBV6-5; abundance: .; j_gene: TRBJ2-2; CDR3nt: TGTGCCAGCAGGAAACAGGGTGGTGTAACCGGGGAGCTGTTTTTT; CDR3aa: CASRKQGGVTGELFF
d_gene: .; v_gene: TRBV5-1; abundance: once; j_gene: TRBJ2-7; CDR3nt: TGCGCCACCCGGGACGCCGGGGGTGACGAGCAGTACTTC; CDR3aa: CATRDAGGDEQYF
d_gene: .; v_gene: TRBV6-5; abundance: .; j_gene: TRBJ1-6; CDR3nt: TGTGCCAGCACCGCGGGGCAGGTCGATAATTCACCCCTCCACTTT; CDR3aa: CASTAGQVDNSPLHF
d_gene: .; v_gene: TRBV6-1; abundance: .; j_gene: TRBJ1-4; CDR3nt: TGTGCCAGCAGTGACGGCGGTCATAATGAAAAACTGTTTTTT; CDR3aa: CASSDGGHNEKLFF
d_gene: TRBD1; v_gene: TRBV6-5; abundance: .; j_gene: TRBJ1-5; CDR3nt: TGTGCCAGCAGTTCGGGACAGGGAGGAGGCAATCAGCCCCAGCATTTT; CDR3aa: CASSSGQGGGNQPQHF
d_gene: .; v_gene: TRBV9; abundance: .; j_gene: TRBJ2-7; CDR3nt: TGTGCCAGCAGCGTAGACTCAAGCTCCTACGAGCAGTACTTC; CDR3aa: CASSVDSSSYEQYF
d_gene: .; v_gene: TRBV5-6; abundance: once; j_gene: TRBJ1-3; CDR3nt: TGTGCCAGCAGCTTGGTGGCAGTCTCTGGAAACACCATATATTTT; CDR3aa: CASSLVAVSGNTIYF
d_gene: .; v_gene: TRBV9; abundance: .; j_gene: TRBJ2-1; CDR3nt: TGTGCCAGGCTAACTACAGGGAAGAATGAGCAGTTCTTC; CDR3aa: CARLTTGKNEQFF